The following is a TCR beta chain sequence with its context. The antigen is not known. The second PCR ran roughly 7 to 12 cycles with a sample-barcoded 5' primer and J-beta primers. A template-switch adaptor that had 12 random nucleotides put a tag on each cDNA molecule. TCRdb independently ran MiXCR on the 5' RACE reads; one entry per CDR3 protein. The sample lists 650,000 to 800,000 distinct CDR3 sequences; more than 45% were seen once. This record belongs to a study of blood T cells in healthy people across ages. This CDR3 spans 12 amino acids. Germline V gene lookup returns CDR1 DFQATT and CDR2 SNEGSKA (reference sequence). Trimming left V 6 bases short and J 6 bases short, with 14 bases between. Isolation per sample recovered at least 7 million PBMCs. General study points: A conclusive naive versus antigen-experienced comparison was prevented by the unsorted PBMCs. Samples with more naive T cells showed higher observed beta diversity.

V and J are TRBV20-1 and TRBJ1-2; TRBD1 might be the D (5 bases). Source material: blood. The clonotype was recovered from a woman aged 80 or over in good health. CDR3 DNA: TGCAGTGCCGCAGGGAGGATGGATGGCTACACCTTC. Amino acids: CSAAGRMDGYTF.